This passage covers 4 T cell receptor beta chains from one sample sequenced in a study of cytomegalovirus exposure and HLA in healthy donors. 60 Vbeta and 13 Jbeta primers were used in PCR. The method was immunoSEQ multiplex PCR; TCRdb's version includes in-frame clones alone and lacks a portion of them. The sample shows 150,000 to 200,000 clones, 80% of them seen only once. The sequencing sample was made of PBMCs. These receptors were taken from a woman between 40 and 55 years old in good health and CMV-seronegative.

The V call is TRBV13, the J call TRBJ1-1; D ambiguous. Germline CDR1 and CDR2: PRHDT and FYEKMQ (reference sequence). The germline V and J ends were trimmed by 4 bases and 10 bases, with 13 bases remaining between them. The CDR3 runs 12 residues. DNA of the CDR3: TGTGCCAGCAGCTCCGAGAACCTTGGAGCTTTCTTT. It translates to CASSSENLGAFF.

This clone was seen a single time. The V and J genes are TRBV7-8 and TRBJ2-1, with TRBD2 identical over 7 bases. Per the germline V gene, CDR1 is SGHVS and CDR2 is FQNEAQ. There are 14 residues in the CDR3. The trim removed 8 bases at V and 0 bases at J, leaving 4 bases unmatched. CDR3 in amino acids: CASGGGGSYNEQFF. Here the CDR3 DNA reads TGTGCCAGCGGTGGGGGGGGCTCCTACAATGAGCAGTTCTTC.

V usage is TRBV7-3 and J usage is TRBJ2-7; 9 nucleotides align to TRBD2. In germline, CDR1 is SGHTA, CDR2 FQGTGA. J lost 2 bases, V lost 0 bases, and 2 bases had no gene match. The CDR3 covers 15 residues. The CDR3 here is CASSLTAGGTYEQYF. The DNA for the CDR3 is TGTGCCAGCAGCTTAACAGCGGGGGGAACCTACGAGCAGTACTTC.

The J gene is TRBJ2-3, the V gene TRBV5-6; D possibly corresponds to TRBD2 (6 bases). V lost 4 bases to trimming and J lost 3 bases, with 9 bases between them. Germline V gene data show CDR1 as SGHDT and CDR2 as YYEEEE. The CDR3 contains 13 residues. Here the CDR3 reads CASSRRGTDTQYF. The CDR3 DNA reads TGTGCCAGCAGCCGGAGGGGAACAGATACGCAGTATTTT.